The present entry profiles one T cell receptor (beta chain) with its context. This table comes from immunoSEQ multiplex PCR, and its TCRdb copy is limited to in-frame clones, with some not included. The repertoire consists of fewer than 300,000 clones, with approximately 86% occurring once and the leading ten covering 2.5% to 3.5%. The sample belongs to a study of blood T cell repertoires in COVID-19. The germline V gene has CDR1 SGHNT and CDR2 YENEEA. There are 14 residues in the CDR3. Trimming took 6 bases from V and 2 from J; bases not matched to a gene: 6. The sequence was obtained from a woman in her late teens or twenties with acute or convalescent COVID-19. The chain employs TRBV11-3 and TRBJ2-7, with 8 bases that match TRBD2. Sequenced input: peripheral blood. The CDR3 spells CASRIGGVTYEQYF. CDR3 nucleotide sequence: TGTGCCAGCAGAATCGGGGGGGTAACCTACGAGCAGTACTTC.